This TCR beta chain was identified in a study of OX40 agonist ivuxolimab in advanced cancers. Study-level findings and limits: Normalized T-cell clonal expansion was also low in some nonresponders.

With autoimmune disease history or systemic immunosuppression, patients were excluded. This CDR3 contains 15 residues. The V and J ends lost 0 bases and 0 bases respectively, with 9 bases between them. Germline loops: CDR1 MNHEY, CDR2 SMNVEV (reference sequence). Profiling relied on immunoSEQ multiplex PCR, and the TCRdb table lists in-frame clones only, not all of them. This table holds 69,000 or so clones, roughly 85% found once. In the case of this clone: Its antigen is undetermined.

The receptor was isolated from an adult with an advanced solid tumor such as melanoma, head and neck, liver or kidney cancer. The sequenced sample was CD4+ or CD8+ T cells sorted from blood, obtained in a trial of the OX40 agonist ivuxolimab. The chain is built from TRBV27 and TRBJ2-7; D remains ambiguous. CDR3: CASSLSGGFSYEQYF. CDR3 nucleotide sequence: TGTGCCAGCAGTTTATCGGGCGGCTTCTCCTACGAGCAGTACTTC.